This is a list of T cell receptor beta chains from one sample in a study of Ad26.COV2.S vaccination and SARS-CoV-2 variants. Profiling relied on immunoSEQ multiplex PCR, and the TCRdb table lists in-frame clones only, not all of them. The sample carries about 350,000 clones, about 91% recorded once. Sequencing was performed on peripheral blood, taken after recovery from COVID-19. All receptors come from a human donor who had recovered from COVID-19. CDR3s include the opening cysteine and the closing phenylalanine or tryptophan. The order of the fields is clone size, V gene, D gene, J gene, CDR3 DNA, CDR3 protein. The D gene is left open where the match is weak. Size is omitted from some rows. Given values are once, few, many or a class for expanded clones.

>-|TRBV5-8|TRBD1|TRBJ2-7
TGTGCCAGCAGCCGGGACAGGGGCACCTACGAGCAGTACTTC
CASSRDRGTYEQYF
>-|TRBV4-1|TRBD2|TRBJ2-1
TGCGCCAGCAGCCGGGCGGCGGGGGTCGGCAATGAGCAGTTCTTC
CASSRAAGVGNEQFF
>-|TRBV21-1|-|TRBJ1-1
TGTGCCAGCAGCACCCACGCCGGGACTCTGATGAACACTGAAGCTTTCTTT
CASSTHAGTLMNTEAFF
>-|TRBV18|TRBD2|TRBJ2-1
TGTGCCAGCTCACCTTCGAAGACTAGCGGGGGGAGCGGGTCCTACAATGAGCAGTTCTTC
CASSPSKTSGGSGSYNEQFF
>-|TRBV18|-|TRBJ2-2
TGTGCCAGCTCACAAGGGGGGAGCACCGGGGAGCTGTTTTTT
CASSQGGSTGELFF
>once|TRBV6-5|-|TRBJ1-1
TGTGCCAGCAGTTGGATGGGATCAAGAGCTTTCTTT
CASSWMGSRAFF
>-|TRBV3-1/TRBV3-2|TRBD2|TRBJ2-1
TGTGCCAGCAGCAACCGACTAGCGGGGGGGAGCCATGAGCAGTTCTTC
CASSNRLAGGSHEQFF
>-|TRBV5-6|-|TRBJ1-2
TGTGCCAGCAGCTTGGGGGGCGGAGCTAACTATGGCTACACCTTC
CASSLGGGANYGYTF
>-|TRBV6-5|-|TRBJ1-2
TGTGCCAGCAGTTACGTTGGTGCCGGGAACTATGGCTACACCTTC
CASSYVGAGNYGYTF
>-|TRBV7-9|TRBD1|TRBJ1-3
TGTGCCAGCAGCTCCCCGGGACAGGGGGCCACCATATATTTT
CASSSPGQGATIYF
>-|TRBV9|TRBD2|TRBJ2-7
TGTGCCAGCAGCGCCAGCGGGGGGACCCCCTACGAGCAGTACTTC
CASSASGGTPYEQYF
>-|TRBV6-4|TRBD1|TRBJ2-1
TGTGCCAGCAGTGAGGACAGGGGTGTCTACAATGAGCAGTTCTTC
CASSEDRGVYNEQFF
>-|TRBV7-2|-|TRBJ1-5
TGTGCCAGCAGCTTAGAGGGCAGGGGAAGCAATCAGCCCCAGCATTTT
CASSLEGRGSNQPQHF
>-|TRBV4-1|-|TRBJ1-5
TGCGCCAGCAGCCCCTTCGGGGGGCTGAGCAATCAGCCCCAGCATTTT
CASSPFGGLSNQPQHF
>-|TRBV5-1|-|TRBJ1-1
TGCGCCAGCAGGATTCAGAGCATGAACACTGAAGCTTTCTTT
CASRIQSMNTEAFF
>-|TRBV5-4|TRBD1|TRBJ2-2
TGTGCCAGCAGCTTGGGGACTAGGACAGGGGGCATCGGGGAGCTGTTTTTT
CASSLGTRTGGIGELFF
>-|TRBV5-1|TRBD2|TRBJ2-1
TGCGCCAGCAGTGGGGGGGTCAATGAGCAGTTCTTC
CASSGGVNEQFF
>-|TRBV18|TRBD2|TRBJ2-3
TGTGCCAGCTCATCTTTAGCGGGGGGGAGCACAGATACGCAGTATTTT
CASSSLAGGSTDTQYF
>-|TRBV7-2|-|TRBJ1-5
TGTGCCAGCAGCTTTACGGGGGATGATCAGCCCCAGCATTTT
CASSFTGDDQPQHF
>-|TRBV27|TRBD1|TRBJ2-7
TGTGCCAGCAGTTTGGGACAGGGCAGGGAGCAGTACTTC
CASSLGQGREQYF
>-|TRBV6-1|-|TRBJ2-7
TGTGCCAGCAGTGAATACAGGTTCTACGAGCAGTACTTC
CASSEYRFYEQYF
>once|TRBV6-4|TRBD1|TRBJ2-5
TGTGCCAGCAGTGAGAACAGGGGTGAGACCCAGTACTTC
CASSENRGETQYF
>-|TRBV20-1|-|TRBJ1-2
TGCAGTGCTAGTTTGTCGGGGGGAATCAACTATGGCTACACCTTC
CSASLSGGINYGYTF
>-|TRBV27|-|TRBJ2-4
TGTGCCAGCAGTTTAACGGGACCGGCCAAAAACATTCAGTACTTC
CASSLTGPAKNIQYF
>-|TRBV12-1|-|TRBJ1-3
TGTGCCAGACTTACAGCTGGACACTCTGGAAACACCATATATTTT
CARLTAGHSGNTIYF
>-|TRBV11-3|TRBD1|TRBJ1-1
TGTGCCAGCAGCTTAGATCCGACAGGGGAAAGGTGGGACACTGAAGCTTTCTTT
CASSLDPTGERWDTEAFF
>-|TRBV5-1|-|TRBJ2-7
TGCGCCAGCAGCTTGGCCAGCCAGAACTACGAGCAGTACTTC
CASSLASQNYEQYF
>once|TRBV5-1|-|TRBJ2-2
TGCGCCAGCAGTCCAGGGGTTCCGAACACCGGGGAGCTGTTTTTT
CASSPGVPNTGELFF
>-|TRBV7-2|-|TRBJ1-5
TGTGCCAGCAGCTTAGACGGCAGCACCTTTAATCAGCCCCAGCATTTT
CASSLDGSTFNQPQHF
>-|TRBV18|-|TRBJ1-2
TGTGCCAGCTCACCACCCAATATCGCCTATGGCTACACCTTC
CASSPPNIAYGYTF
>-|TRBV6-2/TRBV6-3|-|TRBJ1-5
TGTGCCAGCAGTTACGACGGGCTGGGTAATCAGCCCCAGCATTTT
CASSYDGLGNQPQHF
>-|TRBV9|-|TRBJ2-2
TGTGCCAGCAGCGTAGCGGCCGGGGAGCTGTTTTTT
CASSVAAGELFF
>-|TRBV7-3|-|TRBJ2-3
TGTGCCAGCAGCTTACTTACCGGAGGAGATACGCAGTATTTT
CASSLLTGGDTQYF
>-|TRBV6-1|-|TRBJ1-1
TGTGCCAGCAGTGAAGGGGCTAGGAACACTGAAGCTTTCTTT
CASSEGARNTEAFF
>-|TRBV7-3|-|TRBJ2-3
TGTGCCAGCAGCCCCGGGGGTGCCCCCCAGGATACGCAGTATTTT
CASSPGGAPQDTQYF
>-|TRBV2|-|TRBJ1-2
TGTGCCAGCAGACCCCAGGGTCAGGTCGGGCGCTACACCTTC
CASRPQGQVGRYTF